A single sample is the source of the 31 T cell receptor beta chains below, sequenced in a study of cytomegalovirus exposure and HLA in healthy donors. The primer mix had 60 Vbeta and 13 Jbeta primers. The method was immunoSEQ multiplex PCR; TCRdb's version includes in-frame clones alone and lacks a portion of them. The repertoire holds 100,000 to 150,000 clones, over 65% seen once, with approximately 2% in the top ten. The material sequenced was PBMCs. Receptors were obtained from a female donor in good health and CMV-seropositive.

This chain joins TRBV10-3 and TRBJ2-7; TRBD2 is a possible D gene (6 bases). V lost 0 bases and J lost 0, with 15 bases in between. Germline V gene lookup returns CDR1 ENHRY and CDR2 SYGVKD. The CDR3 runs 17 residues. The CDR3 DNA follows: TGTGCCATCAGTGAGTCGATGTGGGACTCGGACTCCTACGAGCAGTACTTC. Translation: CAISESMWDSDSYEQYF.

The chain joins TRBV6-4 to TRBJ2-1; D might be TRBD1 (6 bases). V lost 6 bases, J lost 7 bases, and 16 bases lay in between. The CDR3 has 14 amino acids. Germline V lookup: CDR1 MRHNA, CDR2 SNTAGT. In nucleotides, the CDR3 is TGTGCCAGCAGCCGGACAGTCGGTGGGAATGAGCAGTTCTTC. Translated, it gives CASSRTVGGNEQFF.

The chain uses TRBV7-6 and TRBJ2-5; 10 bases are a match to TRBD2. The DNA end favors TRBJ2-7, so the J call may be wrong. The germline V gene encodes CDR1 SGHVS and CDR2 FNYEAQ. The CDR3 spans 14 residues. The CDR3 loop reads CASSLSGGGYEQYF. CDR3 bases: TGTGCCAGCAGCTTAAGCGGGGGGGGTTACGAGCAGTACTTC.

This clone occurred a few times. The chain recombines TRBV9 with TRBJ2-7, with D possibly TRBD1 on 6 matching bases. V was cut by 0 bases and J by 5 bases, with 15 bases left in between. Germline V gene lookup returns CDR1 SGDLS and CDR2 YYNGEE. The CDR3 has 15 residues. The CDR3 DNA reads TGTGCCAGCAGCGTAGTTGCAGGGGCGAGAAACGAGCAGTACTTC. Encoded protein: CASSVVAGARNEQYF.

The CDR3 DNA reads TGCGCCAGCAGCTTAAGCGGGAGTTCCGCCGGGGAGCTGTTTTTT. It translates to CASSLSGSSAGELFF. The chain uses TRBV5-1 and TRBJ2-2; TRBD2 matches 8 bases. The CDR3 consists of 15 residues. Germline trimming cut 2 bases from V and 6 bases from J; bases unmatched to any gene: 6. Germline-derived CDR1 and CDR2 are SGHRS and YFSETQ.

V usage is TRBV27 and J usage is TRBJ2-1; D is ambiguous. Trimming left V 4 bases short and J 8 bases short, with 12 bases between. This CDR3 has 13 residues. Per germline, CDR1 MNHEY and CDR2 SMNVEV (reference sequence). CDR3 sequence: CASSSRFRDEQFF. The CDR3 DNA follows: TGTGCCAGCAGTTCCAGATTTCGGGATGAGCAGTTCTTC.

The chain links TRBV5-1 to TRBJ2-3; D ambiguous. CDR1 and CDR2 (germline): SGHRS, YFSETQ. Trimming removed 3 bases at V and 0 bases at J, with 5 bases between. The CDR3 is made up of 13 amino acids. The CDR3 sequence is CASSSHSTDTQYF. The CDR3 DNA sequence: TGCGCCAGCAGCTCCCATAGCACAGATACGCAGTATTTT.

This sequence joins TRBV19 and TRBJ2-7; 11 bases line up with TRBD2. The junction had 3 bases not matched to a gene; V was cut back by 5 bases and J by 0 bases. There are 15 residues in the CDR3. CDR1 and CDR2 from the germline V gene are LNHDA and SQIVND (reference sequence). This chain's CDR3 is CASSPTSGNSYEQYF. The CDR3 nucleotides read TGTGCCAGTAGTCCGACTAGCGGGAACTCCTACGAGCAGTACTTC.

There are a few counts of this clone. V usage is TRBV2 and J usage is TRBJ2-3; D gene ambiguous. V lost 2 bases to trimming and J lost 2 bases, with 8 bases between them. The germline gives CDR1 SNHLY, CDR2 FYNNEI. CDR3 length: 14 residues. The CDR3 reads CASSETRNTDTQYF. As DNA, the CDR3 is TGTGCCAGCAGTGAAACCAGAAACACAGATACGCAGTATTTT.

The chain carries TRBV11-2 and TRBJ1-2; possible D gene TRBD1, 5 bases. Germline loops: CDR1 SGHAT, CDR2 FQNNGV. The V and J ends lost 0 bases and 4 bases respectively, with 6 bases between them. This CDR3 comprises 13 residues. This CDR3 reads CASSLDRVYGYTF. In DNA form, the CDR3 reads TGTGCCAGCAGCTTAGACAGGGTCTATGGCTACACCTTC.

This clone was recorded only once. The chain couples TRBV6-4 to TRBJ2-3, with 8 bases that match TRBD1. CDR1 and CDR2 (germline): MRHNA, SNTAGT. This CDR3 region has 18 residues. V lost 3 bases to trimming and J lost 0 bases; unmatched junction nucleotides: 11. The CDR3 region is CASSETPWTGRSTDTQYF. Here the CDR3 DNA reads TGTGCCAGCAGTGAGACACCTTGGACAGGGCGGAGCACAGATACGCAGTATTTT.

The J gene is TRBJ1-1, the V gene TRBV30; D perhaps matches TRBD1 (6 bases). The CDR3 extends over 13 amino acids. In germline, CDR1 is GTSNPN, CDR2 SVGIG (reference sequence). The V and J ends lost 3 bases and 4 bases respectively, with 12 bases between them. The CDR3 here is CAWSMGAATEAFF. Here the CDR3 DNA reads TGTGCCTGGAGCATGGGGGCAGCCACTGAAGCTTTCTTT.

The chain employs TRBV19 and TRBJ1-1; 11 bases match TRBD1. The CDR3 spans 14 residues. V dropped 5 bases and J dropped 10; count of bases not matched to a gene: 9. CDR1 and CDR2 (germline): LNHDA, SQIVND (reference sequence). The CDR3 DNA is TGTGCCAGTAGTGACGGACAGGGGGCGTTAAGAGCTTTCTTT. This sequence encodes CASSDGQGALRAFF. Variable domain in full (rest from reference TRBV19 and TRBJ1-1): DGGITQSPKYLFRKEGQNVTLSCEQNLNHDAMYWYRQDPGQGLRLIYYSQIVNDFQKGDIAEGYSVSREKKESFPLTVTSAQKNPTAFYLCASSDGQGALRAFFGQGTRLTVV.

V and J are TRBV5-6 and TRBJ1-4; TRBD1 might be the D (5 bases). The CDR3 spans 16 residues. Germline lookup yields CDR1 SGHDT and CDR2 YYEEEE. Trimming removed 4 bases from V and 0 bases from J, with 13 bases in between. CDR3 DNA sequence: TGTGCCAGCAGCCTGGTGGGGACTGCAACTAATGAAAAACTGTTTTTT. Residues: CASSLVGTATNEKLFF. Together with reference TRBV5-6 and TRBJ1-4, the CDR3 gives the full variable domain: DAGVTQSPTHLIKTRGQQVTLRCSPKSGHDTVSWYQQALGQGPQFIFQYYEEEERQRGNFPDRFSGHQFPNYSSELNVNALLLGDSALYLCASSLVGTATNEKLFFGSGTQLSVL.

This clone was recorded only once. This chain joins TRBV4-1 and TRBJ2-7; 14 bases are a match to TRBD2. The CDR3 has 15 amino acids. V shed 3 bases and J 7 bases; nucleotides not matched to a gene: 5. CDR1 MGHRA and CDR2 YSYEKL come from the germline V gene. The CDR3 loop is CASSQGLAGVREQYF. Here the CDR3 DNA reads TGCGCCAGCAGCCAGGGACTAGCGGGGGTGAGGGAGCAGTACTTC.

The chain joins TRBV2 to TRBJ1-1; D not certain. The CDR3 has 13 amino acids. Looked up from germline, CDR1 is SNHLY and CDR2 is FYNNEI. Trimming removed 0 bases at V and 7 bases at J, with 9 bases between. The CDR3 coding sequence is TGTGCCAGCAGTGAAGCGGAGAATAGTGAAGCTTTCTTT. Residues: CASSEAENSEAFF.

This clone has more than one count but fewer than ten. This sequence joins TRBV9 and TRBJ2-5; 9 nucleotides agree with TRBD2. The CDR3 consists of 15 residues. Germline V lookup: CDR1 SGDLS, CDR2 YYNGEE. Unmatched junction bases numbered 8, after V lost 3 bases and J lost 5 bases. The CDR3 sequence is CASSAPERGDETQYF. Written as DNA, the CDR3 is TGTGCCAGCAGCGCCCCTGAGCGGGGGGATGAGACCCAGTACTTC.

The rearrangement links TRBV5-1 to TRBJ2-2, with a weak D call TRBD1 (5 bases). The CDR3 length is 15 residues. CDR1 is SGHRS, CDR2 YFSETQ, per germline. The V and J ends lost 5 bases and 0 bases respectively, with 11 bases between them. The CDR3 is CASRGVVSNTGELFF. The CDR3 nucleotides read TGCGCCAGCAGAGGGGTCGTTTCGAACACCGGGGAGCTGTTTTTT.

This chain links TRBV7-2 with TRBJ2-3; D gene unclear. CDR1 is SGHTA and CDR2 is FQGNSA in the germline V gene. Trimming pared 5 bases from V and 0 bases from J, leaving 12 bases between. CDR3 size: 15 residues. This chain's CDR3 is CASSRRLVSTDTQYF. Here the CDR3 DNA reads TGTGCCAGCAGCCGTAGACTCGTAAGCACAGATACGCAGTATTTT.

J is TRBJ2-1 and V is TRBV6-1; TRBD2 agrees at 13 bases. The CDR3 has 15 amino acids. From germline, CDR1 is MNHNS and CDR2 SASEGT. With V trimmed by 4 bases and J by 9 bases, 6 bases remained unmatched. The CDR3 loop reads CASSVGLAGMGEQFF. CDR3 nucleotide sequence: TGTGCCAGCAGTGTGGGACTAGCGGGGATGGGTGAGCAGTTCTTC.

This clone was seen only a few times. V and J are TRBV7-6 and TRBJ2-7; a weak D match, TRBD1 (7 bases). The CDR3 has 16 residues. The germline V gene has CDR1 SGHVS and CDR2 FNYEAQ. With 0 bases removed from V and 7 bases from J, the gap between germline ends came to 19 bases. In DNA form, the CDR3 reads TGTGCCAGCAGCTTAGCGCAGGGGGGCCTGATTTGGGAGCAGTACTTC. Translated: CASSLAQGGLIWEQYF.

This chain links TRBV4-2 with TRBJ1-2; 10 bases line up with TRBD1. After removal of 2 bases from V and 6 bases from J, the junction contained 6 bases not matched to a gene. Germline V lookup: CDR1 LGHNA, CDR2 YNFKEQ. The CDR3 totals 15 residues. The CDR3, as DNA: TGTGCCAGCAGCCAAATGGGACAGGGGACGGATGGCTACACCTTC. This translates into CASSQMGQGTDGYTF.

The chain carries TRBV30 and TRBJ1-5; TRBD1 agrees at 11 bases. Germline CDR1 and CDR2: GTSNPN and SVGIG (reference sequence). The CDR3 runs 15 residues. V trimming: 8 bases; J trimming: 2 bases; junction bases outside the gene matches: 8. CDR3 DNA: TGTGCCGTCGGACAGGGGGCAGATGGCAATCAGCCCCAGCATTTT. Residues: CAVGQGADGNQPQHF.

V gene TRBV9 combines with J gene TRBJ2-5; 9 bases are shared with TRBD2. This CDR3 has 15 residues. The germline V gene has CDR1 SGDLS and CDR2 YYNGEE. The ends lost 2 bases at V and 5 bases at J; junction bases unmatched: 7. The CDR3 loop is CASSVGGGAVETQYF. The CDR3 DNA sequence: TGTGCCAGCAGCGTGGGCGGGGGGGCCGTGGAGACCCAGTACTTC.

The chain is built from TRBV5-1 and TRBJ2-1, with 9 bases that match TRBD2. CDR3 length: 15 residues. With 4 bases clipped from V and 4 bases from J, the junction kept 6 bases outside the gene matches. Germline values: CDR1 SGHRS, CDR2 YFSETQ. This CDR3 is CASSDGTSLYNEQFF. In DNA, the CDR3 is TGCGCCAGCAGCGATGGGACTAGCCTATACAATGAGCAGTTCTTC.

The sample holds one count of this clone. The V gene is TRBV2, the J gene TRBJ2-2, with 7 bases aligning to TRBD1. Germline V gives CDR1 SNHLY, CDR2 FYNNEI. The V gene end was trimmed by 7 bases and the J gene end by 6 bases; junction bases not matched to a gene: 11. The CDR3 is made up of 15 amino acids. CDR3 residues: CASKPWRGGPGELFF. The CDR3 DNA sequence: TGTGCCAGCAAGCCTTGGAGAGGGGGCCCCGGGGAGCTGTTTTTT.

The CDR3 is CASSTQGSGNQPQHF. As DNA, the CDR3 is TGTGCCAGCAGTACGCAGGGTTCGGGCAATCAGCCCCAGCATTTT. The chain couples TRBV2 to TRBJ1-5, with D perhaps TRBD1 (5 bases). The CDR3 contains 15 residues. The V gene's germline CDR1 is SNHLY and CDR2 FYNNEI. Trimming took 5 bases from V and 2 from J, leaving 13 bases between them.

The genes are TRBV11-2 and TRBJ2-3; TRBD2 matches at 7 bases. The CDR3 extends over 15 amino acids. Germline loops: CDR1 SGHAT, CDR2 FQNNGV. After removal of 5 bases from V and 2 bases from J, the junction contained 7 bases not matched to a gene. CDR3 loop: CASSRGERFTDTQYF. The CDR3 coding sequence is TGTGCCAGCAGCCGGGGGGAGAGGTTCACAGATACGCAGTATTTT.

This clone was seen only a few times. Here the CDR3 reads CAWNRDRNEKLFF. Here the CDR3 DNA reads TGTGCCTGGAACCGGGACAGGAATGAAAAACTGTTTTTT. The chain links TRBV30 to TRBJ1-4, with 8 bases matching TRBD1. There are 13 residues in the CDR3. Germline assignment: CDR1 GTSNPN and CDR2 SVGIG (reference sequence). Trimming at V came to 4 bases and at J to 5 bases, leaving 3 bases not matched to a gene.

The chain uses TRBV2 and TRBJ2-4; TRBD2 matches 7 bases. Germline V CDR1 and CDR2: SNHLY, FYNNEI. After removal of 6 bases from V and 8 bases from J, the junction contained 7 bases not matched to a gene. The CDR3 is made up of 13 amino acids. The CDR3 sequence: CASRTGGMDIQYF. The CDR3 coding sequence is TGTGCCAGCAGAACCGGGGGGATGGACATTCAGTACTTC.

The V gene is TRBV5-5, the J gene TRBJ2-3; D possibly corresponds to TRBD2 (6 bases). Per the germline V gene, CDR1 is SGHKS and CDR2 is YYEKEE (reference sequence). The CDR3 has 17 amino acids. The germline V and J ends were trimmed by 4 bases and 0 bases, with 18 bases remaining between them. CDR3 region: CASSPWGRDSSTDTQYF. Here the CDR3 DNA reads TGTGCCAGCAGCCCCTGGGGCCGGGACTCTAGCACAGATACGCAGTATTTT. The variable domain in full, completed from reference TRBV5-5 and TRBJ2-3, reads DAGVTQSPTHLIKTRGQQVTLRCSPISGHKSVSWYQQVLGQGPQFIFQYYEKEERGRGNFPDRFSARQFPNYSSELNVNALLLGDSALYLCASSPWGRDSSTDTQYFGPGTRLTVL.